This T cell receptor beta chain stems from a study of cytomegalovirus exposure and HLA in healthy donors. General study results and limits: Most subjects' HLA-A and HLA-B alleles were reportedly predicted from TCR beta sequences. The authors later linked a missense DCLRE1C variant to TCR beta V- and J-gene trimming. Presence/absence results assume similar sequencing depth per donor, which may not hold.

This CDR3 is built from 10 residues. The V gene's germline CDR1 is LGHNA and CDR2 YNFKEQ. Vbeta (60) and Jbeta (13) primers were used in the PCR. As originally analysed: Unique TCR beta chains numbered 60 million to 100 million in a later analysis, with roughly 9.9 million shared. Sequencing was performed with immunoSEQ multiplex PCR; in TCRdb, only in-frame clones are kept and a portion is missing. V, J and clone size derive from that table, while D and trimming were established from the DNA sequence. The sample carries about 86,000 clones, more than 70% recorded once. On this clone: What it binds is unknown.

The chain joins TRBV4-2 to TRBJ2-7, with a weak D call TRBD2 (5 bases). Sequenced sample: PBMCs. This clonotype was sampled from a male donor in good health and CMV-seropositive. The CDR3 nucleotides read TGTACGGAGAGGGCATACGAGCAGTACTTC. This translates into CTERAYEQYF.